This T cell receptor (beta chain) was sequenced in a study of regulatory T cells in long-lasting Graves disease. The TCR beta library used iRepertoire HTBI primers with Arm-PCR amplification of CDR3. TCRdb re-analysed the multiplex PCR reads in MiXCR, keeping a single row per CDR3 protein. The data contain some 400,000 distinct CDR3 sequences, about 15% of them singletons. The CDR3 contains 15 residues. Germline V lookup: CDR1 MNHNS, CDR2 SASEGT. Trimming at V came to 6 bases and at J to 0 bases, leaving 5 bases not matched to a gene. Time point noted: newly diagnosed GD, antithyroid drugs for less than 3 months. TCR sequences were obtained from RNA taken from PBMCs. This clonotype has ten or more counts. This sample also appeared in a second study, on T cells in Graves' hyperthyroidism and ophthalmopathy. From that report: Patients were excluded for uncontrolled infection, other autoimmune disease, pregnancy or lactation. The blood repertoire included most of the expanded thyroid clonotypes above 0.001.

The chain uses TRBV6-1 and TRBJ1-1; TRBD1 matches 9 bases. Specimen: peripheral blood mononuclear cells (PBMCs), collected at new diagnosis, from a patient treated with antithyroid drugs. The sequence derives from a woman aged 25 to 39 with Graves disease. The CDR3 region is CASSTRTGVNTEAFF. The CDR3 DNA sequence: TGTGCCAGCAGCACCCGGACAGGGGTGAACACTGAAGCTTTCTTT.